These 17 T cell receptor beta chains came from one sample sequenced in a study of OX40 agonist ivuxolimab in advanced cancers. Clones were read by immunoSEQ multiplex PCR, and TCRdb kept only the in-frame ones, dropping some. Seen here are about 76,000 clones, around 87% observed once, and the top ten hold under 3%. The sample consisted of CD4+ or CD8+ T cells sorted from blood, taken in a trial of the OX40 agonist ivuxolimab. All receptors come from an adult with an advanced solid tumor such as melanoma, head and neck, liver or kidney cancer.

V is TRBV30 and J is TRBJ1-4; TRBD1 might be the D (6 bases). The length of the CDR3 is 16 residues. Germline V gives CDR1 GTSNPN, CDR2 SVGIG (reference sequence). The germline V and J ends were trimmed by 3 bases and 0 bases, with 14 bases remaining between them. CDR3 DNA: TGTGCCTGGAGAAAGATCAGGGGAACAACTAATGAAAAACTGTTTTTT. Protein product: CAWRKIRGTTNEKLFF.

A note on this clone: Distinct nucleotide sequences in the sample also encode this CDR3. The CDR3 is CATSERHRIGDRVVYEQYF. CDR3 nucleotides: TGTGCCACCAGCGAAAGACACAGAATCGGGGACAGGGTGGTCTACGAGCAGTACTTC. The J gene is TRBJ2-7, the V gene TRBV15; 9 bases are a match to TRBD1. The CDR3 has 19 residues. V shed 5 bases and J 3 bases; nucleotides not matched to a gene: 20. Germline-derived CDR1 and CDR2 are LNHNV and YYDKDF (reference sequence). Based on the CDR3 plus reference TRBV15 and TRBJ2-7, the full variable domain is DAMVIQNPRYQVTQFGKPVTLSCSQTLNHNVMYWYQQKSSQAPKLLFHYYDKDFNNEADTPDNFQSRRPNTSFCFLDIRSPGLGDTAMYLCATSERHRIGDRVVYEQYFGPGTRLTVT.

DNA of the CDR3: TGTGCCAGCGGGAGGATGGGCAATCAGCCCCAGCATTTT. Residues: CASGRMGNQPQHF. The chain recombines TRBV7-9 with TRBJ1-5; no clear D gene. Trimming removed 8 bases from V and 2 bases from J, with 10 bases in between. The CDR3 runs 13 residues. CDR1 and CDR2 (germline): SEHNR, FQNEAQ (reference sequence).

The rearrangement links TRBV4-3 to TRBJ2-3; 7 bases are shared with TRBD1. J was trimmed by 6 bases and V by 2 bases; bases with no gene match: 14. CDR3 size: 17 residues. Germline V lookup: CDR1 LGHNA, CDR2 YSLEER. The CDR3 sequence: CASSQKGASLGGDTQYF. The CDR3 DNA follows: TGCGCCAGCAGCCAAAAGGGGGCCAGTCTAGGTGGGGATACGCAGTATTTT.

The chain carries TRBV11-2 and TRBJ2-1, with a tentative D call TRBD1 (5 bases). The germline V and J ends were trimmed by 1 base and 5 bases, with 9 bases remaining between them. This CDR3 has 14 amino acids. Germline V gene lookup returns CDR1 SGHAT and CDR2 FQNNGV. The CDR3 region has the DNA TGTGCCAGCAGCTTAGTTGGGGCCCACAATGAGCAGTTCTTC. It codes for CASSLVGAHNEQFF. The full variable domain, completed using reference TRBV11-2 and TRBJ2-1, is EAGVAQSPRYKIIEKRQSVAFWCNPISGHATLYWYQQILGQGPKLLIQFQNNGVVDDSQLPKDRFSAERLKGVDSTLKIQPAKLEDSAVYLCASSLVGAHNEQFFGPGTRLTVL.

This sequence joins TRBV7-2 and TRBJ1-4; TRBD1 aligns across 8 bases. Trimming at V came to 2 bases and at J to 5 bases, leaving 7 bases not matched to a gene. The CDR3 spans 16 residues. From germline, CDR1 is SGHTA and CDR2 FQGNSA. Here the CDR3 DNA reads TGTGCCAGCAGCTTAAGGATGGACAGGGTCAATGAAAAACTGTTTTTT. It translates to CASSLRMDRVNEKLFF.

The chain employs TRBV23-1 and TRBJ1-2; no reliable D call. Being an ORF, TRBV23-1 has a function that is uncertain. CDR3 size: 14 residues. V lost 2 bases to trimming and J lost 2 bases, with 9 bases between them. The CDR3 protein is CASSQRRRNYGYTF. The CDR3 DNA reads as TGCGCCAGCAGTCAAAGGCGACGGAACTATGGCTACACCTTC.

The genes are TRBV6-6 and TRBJ2-1, with D possibly being TRBD1 (5 bases). The CDR3 length is 14 residues. V lost 9 bases, J lost 1 base, and 13 bases lay in between. CDR1 and CDR2 (germline): MNHNY, SVGAGI (reference sequence). CDR3: CASSTDQSYNEQFF. CDR3 sequence (DNA): TGTGCCAGTTCGACAGACCAATCCTACAATGAGCAGTTCTTC.

V usage is TRBV10-2 and J usage is TRBJ1-5; TRBD1 matches 8 bases. Germline CDR1 WSHSY, CDR2 SAAADI. CDR3 length equals 13 residues. After removal of 8 bases from V and 2 bases from J, the junction contained 2 bases not matched to a gene. CDR3 amino acids: CASSTGGNQPQHF. In DNA form, the CDR3 reads TGCGCCAGCTCGACAGGGGGCAATCAGCCCCAGCATTTT.

The rearrangement joins TRBV12-5 to TRBJ1-1, with D uncertain. V lost 4 bases and J 1 base, leaving 16 bases between the germline ends. CDR3 length equals 16 residues. CDR1 LGHNT and CDR2 FRNRAP come from the germline V gene. The DNA for the CDR3 is TGTGCTAGTGGTTCCGACCGGATGTACCCGAACACTGAAGCTTTCTTT. This encodes CASGSDRMYPNTEAFF.

V gene TRBV12-5 combines with J gene TRBJ1-5; 7 positions agree with TRBD1. The CDR3 spans 14 residues. V lost 7 bases and J lost 5; bases outside the gene matches: 8. Per germline, CDR1 LGHNT and CDR2 FRNRAP. CDR3 amino acids: CASASGQSYQPQHF. CDR3 in DNA: TGTGCTAGTGCCTCGGGACAGTCTTATCAGCCCCAGCATTTT.

The rearrangement links TRBV5-1 to TRBJ1-6; D uncertain. This CDR3 region has 15 residues. Germline CDR1 SGHRS, CDR2 YFSETQ. V dropped 4 bases and J dropped 7 bases, with 15 bases sitting between them. CDR3 bases: TGCGCCAGCAGCCCCTGGATGGGGATAAATTCACCCCTCCACTTT. The encoded protein is CASSPWMGINSPLHF. Filled out from reference TRBV5-1 and TRBJ1-6, the complete variable domain reads KAGVTQTPRYLIKTRGQQVTLSCSPISGHRSVSWYQQTPGQGLQFLFEYFSETQRNKGNFPGRFSGRQFSNSRSEMNVSTLELGDSALYLCASSPWMGINSPLHFGNGTRLTVT.

J is TRBJ1-2 and V is TRBV4-2; D ambiguous. Germline CDR1 is LGHNA and CDR2 is YNFKEQ. V lost 3 bases to trimming and J lost 3 bases, with 14 bases between them. The CDR3 has 15 amino acids. CDR3 sequence (DNA): TGTGCCAGCAGCCAGGCCAGATCGGGAGACTATGGCTACACCTTC. Translating it yields CASSQARSGDYGYTF.

Here the CDR3 reads CASSGGQGYTEAFF. The CDR3 coding sequence is TGTGCCAGCAGCGGCGGACAGGGGTATACTGAAGCTTTCTTT. The chain has TRBV5-4 and TRBJ1-1, with 9 bases matching TRBD1. Looked up from germline, CDR1 is SGHNT and CDR2 is YYREEE (reference sequence). V trimming: 4 bases; J trimming: 5 bases; junction bases outside the gene matches: 6. This CDR3 contains 14 residues.

The chain uses TRBV9 and TRBJ1-5, with D possibly being TRBD1 (6 bases). Germline V lookup: CDR1 SGDLS, CDR2 YYNGEE. The length of the CDR3 is 16 residues. V dropped 3 bases and J dropped 0 bases, with 13 bases sitting between them. In nucleotides, the CDR3 is TGTGCCAGCAGCGCAGGGGCGGACTATAGCAATCAGCCCCAGCATTTT. It is translated as CASSAGADYSNQPQHF.

The chain couples TRBV29-1 to TRBJ2-1; the match to TRBD2 covers 7 bases. Germline CDR1 and CDR2: SQVTM and ANQGSEA. This CDR3 has 15 amino acids. V lost 6 bases to trimming and J lost 2 bases; unmatched junction nucleotides: 10. The chain's CDR3 is CSVPISSGAYNEQFF. CDR3 in DNA: TGCAGCGTCCCTATCTCAAGCGGGGCCTACAATGAGCAGTTCTTC.

This clone occurred once. The rearrangement joins TRBV4-1 to TRBJ1-1; TRBD1 might be the D (5 bases). The germline V gene has CDR1 MGHRA and CDR2 YSYEKL. V was trimmed by 8 bases and J by 0 bases, leaving 16 bases between them. The CDR3 runs 15 residues. The DNA of the CDR3 is TGCGCCAGCCGAAGGGGTGGGGCCTTGAACACTGAAGCTTTCTTT. Its protein is CASRRGGALNTEAFF.